The TCR beta chain described here comes from a study of blood T cell repertoires in COVID-19. The method was immunoSEQ multiplex PCR; TCRdb's version includes in-frame clones alone and lacks a portion of them. The sample shows about 140,000 clones, less than 85% of them seen only once. V was clipped by 5 bases and J by 7 bases; unmatched bases: 5. The CDR3 spans 14 residues. Looked up from germline, CDR1 is MNHEY and CDR2 is SVGAGI. The chain joins TRBV6-5 to TRBJ2-3; 11 bases map to TRBD2. The clonotype was recovered from an elderly woman in a cohort sampled during active or convalescent COVID-19. Sample: peripheral blood. CDR3 residues: CASSRSGGGYTQYF. CDR3 bases: TGTGCCAGCAGTCGTAGCGGGGGGGGTTATACGCAGTATTTT.